The 32 T cell receptor beta chains presented below share a single source sample, sequenced in a study of response to subunit inactivated influenza vaccine. TCRdb called the RT-PCR reads again in MiXCR, with one record for every CDR3 protein. Seen here are about 310,000 distinct CDR3 sequences, roughly 22% observed once, and the top ten hold about 10%. The sequenced sample was PBMCs from blood, obtained less than 22 months after vaccination. Receptor source: a man between 50 and 69 years old who received an inactivated influenza vaccine.

This clonotype was detected many times. V usage is TRBV6-2 or TRBV6-3 and J usage is TRBJ1-5; D is unresolved. CDR3 length: 12 amino acids. Deletions cut 7 bases from V and 0 bases from J, with 4 bases between. Germline V lookup: CDR1 MNHEY, CDR2 SVGEGT. The CDR3 nucleotides read TGTGCCAGCACTACTAGCAATCAGCCCCAGCATTTT. It specifies CASTTSNQPQHF.

A few counts support this clonotype. The chain combines TRBV5-1 with TRBJ2-2; TRBD1 matches at 7 bases. This CDR3 region has 14 residues. Germline lookup yields CDR1 SGHRS and CDR2 YFSETQ. V shed 5 bases and J 3 bases; nucleotides not matched to a gene: 4. The CDR3 reads CASRRDSDTGELFF. In DNA, the CDR3 is TGCGCCAGCAGACGGGACAGTGACACCGGGGAGCTGTTTTTT.

This clonotype was observed a handful of times. This rearrangement joins TRBV29-1 to TRBJ1-4; D not resolved. The germline CDR1 and CDR2 sequences are SQVTM and ANQGSEA. CDR3 length: 11 amino acids. V lost 7 bases, J lost 5 bases, and 8 bases lay in between. The CDR3 spells CSGRENEKLFF. The CDR3 DNA is TGCAGCGGGAGGGAGAATGAAAAACTGTTTTTT.

This clonotype was seen a handful of times. This chain links TRBV20-1 with TRBJ1-4; D is ambiguous. Germline CDR1 DFQATT, CDR2 SNEGSKA (reference sequence). With 3 bases removed from V and 4 bases from J, the gap between germline ends came to 6 bases. This CDR3 is 12 amino acids long. The CDR3 DNA reads TGCAGTGCTAGGCCACGTAATGAAAAACTGTTTTTT. It specifies CSARPRNEKLFF.

Only a few counts were recorded for this clonotype. The rearrangement joins TRBV10-3 to TRBJ1-1, with D possibly matching TRBD1 (5 bases). The CDR3 runs to 13 residues. V gave up 4 bases and J gave up 4 bases, with 10 bases separating them. Germline CDR1 and CDR2: ENHRY and SYGVKD. For the CDR3, the DNA is TGTGCCATCAGTGGGGACCGAGCCACTGAAGCTTTCTTT. Protein sequence: CAISGDRATEAFF.

The table lists this clonotype with a few counts. The chain employs TRBV9 and TRBJ2-5, with D possibly being TRBD1 or TRBD2 (5 bases each). V shed 4 bases and J shed 4 bases, with 17 bases lying between them. CDR1 is SGDLS, CDR2 YYNGEE, per germline. The CDR3 totals 15 residues. CDR3 in amino acids: CASSPRGSLLETQYF. CDR3 DNA: TGTGCCAGCAGCCCCCGGGGCAGTTTATTAGAGACCCAGTACTTC.

This clonotype came up many times. The chain joins TRBV20-1 to TRBJ2-7, with D unresolved. The CDR3 is 12 amino acids. Trimming pared 3 bases from V and 3 bases from J, leaving 9 bases between. CDR1 and CDR2 (germline): DFQATT, SNEGSKA (reference sequence). CDR3 in amino acids: CSASASSYEQYF. CDR3 nucleotides: TGCAGTGCTAGTGCCAGTAGCTACGAGCAGTACTTC.

The chain recombines TRBV2 with TRBJ2-1; perhaps TRBD1 as D (6 bases). The CDR3 totals 13 residues. The V gene lost 7 bases and the J gene lost 9 bases, with 16 bases spanning the gap. In germline, CDR1 is SNHLY, CDR2 FYNNEI. CDR3 bases: TGTGCCAGCAAAGGGGGTCCGGATCTTGAGCAGTTCTTC. Translation: CASKGGPDLEQFF.

This clonotype was counted only a few times. The chain couples TRBV20-1 to TRBJ2-2; TRBD2 agrees at 12 bases. This CDR3 comprises 18 residues. Germline assignment: CDR1 DFQATT and CDR2 SNEGSKA (reference sequence). The V and J ends lost 1 base and 4 bases, in that order; junction bases with no gene match: 10. CDR3 nucleotides: TGCAGTGCTAGAGTTTTCGCTAGCGGGGGGGCCCCCACCGGGGAGCTGTTTTTT. Amino acid sequence: CSARVFASGGAPTGELFF.

About this clonotype itself: Here the CDR3 omits its conserved ending phenylalanine or tryptophan, so a read error is the likely source. It is unclear where the CDR3 begins or ends on the DNA, so no DNA is shown, and the CDR3 is as TCRdb lists it. This chain joins TRBV28 and TRBJ2-1; the D segment call TRBD2 is taken from the table without a DNA check. Germline loops: CDR1 MDHEN, CDR2 SYDVKM. The CDR3 has 13 amino acids, counting both end residues. CDR3: CASSPGTSGSPGI.

V is TRBV7-2 and J is TRBJ1-2; D not resolved. V gave up 6 bases and J gave up 4 bases, with 12 bases separating them. The CDR3 totals 13 residues. Germline V gene sequence: CDR1 SGHTA, CDR2 FQGNSA. CDR3 bases: TGTGCCAGCAGGAAAGACGGGCTCTATGGCTACACCTTC. Amino acids: CASRKDGLYGYTF.

The chain uses TRBV12-3 or TRBV12-4 and TRBJ2-7; 8 nucleotides match TRBD2. V lost 2 bases, J lost 3 bases, and 3 bases stayed unmatched. This CDR3 has 14 amino acids. In nucleotides, the CDR3 is TGTGCCAGCAGTTTAAGCGGGGGATACTACGAGCAGTACTTC. Translated: CASSLSGGYYEQYF.

V is TRBV20-1 and J is TRBJ1-4; D remains ambiguous. CDR1 is DFQATT and CDR2 is SNEGSKA in the germline V gene (reference sequence). The CDR3 loop spans 12 amino acids. Trimming removed 0 bases at V and 7 bases at J, with 6 bases between. For the CDR3, the DNA is TGCAGTGCTAGAGATGGAACTGAAAAACTGTTTTTT. Translating gives CSARDGTEKLFF.

The rearrangement links TRBV25-1 to TRBJ2-1; 9 bases align to TRBD2. CDR3 length: 14 residues. The germline V gene encodes CDR1 MGHDK and CDR2 SYGVNS. V trimming: 7 bases; J trimming: 9 bases; junction bases outside the gene matches: 10. The CDR3 region is CASKAGGPYSEQFF. The CDR3 DNA reads as TGTGCCAGCAAGGCGGGGGGGCCTTACTCTGAGCAGTTCTTC.

There are a few counts of this clonotype. This chain connects TRBV10-3 to TRBJ2-2, with D perhaps assigned TRBD1 or TRBD2 (5 bases each). The CDR3 covers 14 residues. Germline V lookup: CDR1 ENHRY, CDR2 SYGVKD. The germline V and J ends were trimmed by 7 bases and 1 base, with 10 bases remaining between them. CDR3 DNA: TGTGCCATCATGGGACGGAGGAACACCGGGGAGCTGTTTTTT. Its translation: CAIMGRRNTGELFF.

The V and J genes are TRBV21-1 and TRBJ1-1; the table names TRBD1, a call not compared with the DNA. TRBV21-1 is flagged as a pseudogene. CDR3 size: 16 residues. DNA of the CDR3: TGTGCCAGCAGCAAAGGTCAAGGCAGGGGAAACACTGAAGCTTTCTTT. Its translation: CASSKGQGRGNTEAFF.

The chain joins TRBV28 to TRBJ2-5; 7 nucleotides agree with TRBD1. J lost 5 bases, V lost 6 bases, and 9 bases had no gene match. The CDR3 spans 14 residues. Germline V CDR1 and CDR2: MDHEN, SYDVKM. DNA for the CDR3: TGTGCCAGCAGACCAATACAGGGGTTGGAGACCCAGTACTTC. Encoded protein: CASRPIQGLETQYF.

There are a few counts of this clonotype. The chain recombines TRBV27 with TRBJ1-2, with 11 bases matching TRBD1. This CDR3 is built from 15 residues. V lost 5 bases, J lost 5 bases, and 7 bases stayed unmatched. CDR1 and CDR2 (germline): MNHEY, SMNVEV (reference sequence). CDR3 region: CASSPGTGGGYGYTF. Written as DNA, the CDR3 is TGTGCCAGCAGTCCAGGGACAGGGGGAGGGTATGGCTACACCTTC.

This clonotype has a handful of counts. V usage is TRBV11-2 and J usage is TRBJ2-3, with D maybe TRBD2 (6 bases). The germline gives CDR1 SGHAT, CDR2 FQNNGV. V dropped 6 bases and J dropped 11 bases, with 15 bases sitting between them. This CDR3 is built from 12 residues. The CDR3 nucleotides read TGTGCCAGCAGAAATCCGGGACTGATGCAGTATTTT. Translation gives CASRNPGLMQYF.

The CDR3 DNA follows: TGTGCCAGCAGACCCAGCGGGGGGTACAATGAGCAGTTCTTC. Residues: CASRPSGGYNEQFF. The chain links TRBV6-2 or TRBV6-3 to TRBJ2-1, with 9 bases fitting TRBD2. The CDR3 is 14 amino acids. The junction had 4 bases not matched to a gene; V was cut back by 6 bases and J by 4 bases. Germline CDR1 MNHEY, CDR2 SVGEGT.

A few counts support this clonotype. The V and J genes are TRBV6-2 or TRBV6-3 and TRBJ2-1, with 8 bases identical to TRBD2. J lost 4 bases, V lost 7 bases, and 6 bases had no gene match. The CDR3 covers 14 residues. CDR1 and CDR2 (germline): MNHEY, SVGEGT. As DNA, the CDR3 is TGTGCCAGCATGAACGGGGGGGCATACAATGAGCAGTTCTTC. Its protein product is CASMNGGAYNEQFF.

This clonotype was counted between two and nine times. V usage is TRBV7-2 and J usage is TRBJ1-4; 11 bases are a match to TRBD1. Per germline, CDR1 SGHTA and CDR2 FQGNSA. Losses at the gene ends were 6 bases for V and 10 bases for J; bases not matched to a gene: 10. The CDR3 is 15 amino acids. The chain's CDR3 is CASRSGQGARGKLFF. DNA for the CDR3: TGTGCCAGCAGATCTGGACAGGGGGCGCGAGGAAAACTGTTTTTT.

The table lists this clonotype with many counts. The rearrangement links TRBV12-3 or TRBV12-4 to TRBJ1-6; D perhaps matches TRBD1 (5 bases). With 6 bases removed from V and 6 bases from J, the gap between germline ends came to 12 bases. The CDR3 is 14 amino acids. The CDR3 reads CASRRDRSNSPLHF. CDR3 DNA sequence: TGTGCCAGCAGAAGAGACAGAAGTAATTCACCCCTCCACTTT.

The CDR3 nucleotides read TGTGCCAGCAGGGGCGGCTACGAGCAGTACTTC. It is translated as CASRGGYEQYF. This chain joins TRBV2 and TRBJ2-7; no firm D call. V dropped 6 bases and J dropped 3 bases, with 6 bases sitting between them. The V gene's germline CDR1 is SNHLY and CDR2 FYNNEI. There are 11 residues in the CDR3.

Only a few counts were recorded for this clonotype. V usage is TRBV12-3 or TRBV12-4 and J usage is TRBJ2-1, with no clear D. CDR3 length equals 15 residues. The V end was cut by 6 bases, the J end by 0 bases, with 12 bases between. The CDR3 region has the DNA TGTGCCAGCAGACCCGGGTCGAGCTCCTACAATGAGCAGTTCTTC. This sequence encodes CASRPGSSSYNEQFF.

This clonotype was observed a few times. The rearrangement joins TRBV28 to TRBJ2-2; no clear D. Germline CDR1 and CDR2: MDHEN and SYDVKM. Trimming took off 2 bases at V and 1 base at J, with 20 bases between the two ends. The CDR3 contains 19 residues. The CDR3 nucleotides are TGTGCCAGCAGTTTAAGTTCTTTGTCAAGCCTAAAGAACACCGGGGAGCTGTTTTTT. Protein product: CASSLSSLSSLKNTGELFF.

This clonotype has just a few counts. The J gene is TRBJ2-1, the V gene TRBV5-6; 9 nucleotides agree with TRBD1. Trimming cost V 3 bases and J 2 bases; bases outside gene matches: 3. The CDR3 runs to 15 residues. The germline V gene encodes CDR1 SGHDT and CDR2 YYEEEE. CDR3: CASSSRDRAYNEQFF. The CDR3 nucleotides are TGTGCCAGCAGCTCCCGGGACAGGGCCTACAATGAGCAGTTCTTC.

This clonotype was found many times. The chain uses TRBV3-1 and TRBJ1-1; D unclear. Germline V gene lookup returns CDR1 LGHDT and CDR2 YNNKEL (reference sequence). V lost 0 bases, J lost 3 bases, and 8 bases lay in between. The CDR3 extends over 14 amino acids. For the CDR3, the DNA is TGTGCCAGCAGCCAAGATCGCAGTTACACTGAAGCTTTCTTT. The encoded protein is CASSQDRSYTEAFF.

The chain uses TRBV6-2 or TRBV6-3 and TRBJ2-1, with 9 bases that match TRBD1. There are 15 residues in the CDR3. V shed 6 bases, J shed 2 bases, and the junction held 5 bases outside the gene matches. Per germline, CDR1 MNHEY and CDR2 SVGEGT. The CDR3 coding sequence is TGTGCCAGCAGAAAGACAGGGGGTACCTACAATGAGCAGTTCTTC. Encoded protein: CASRKTGGTYNEQFF.

In its sample, this clonotype was seen many times. CDR3 in DNA: TGTGCCAGCAGCCGAAACGGACTAGCCGGGGAGACCCAGTACTTC. Its protein product is CASSRNGLAGETQYF. This chain joins TRBV7-9 and TRBJ2-5; 8 positions match TRBD2. The CDR3 has 15 residues. From germline, CDR1 is SEHNR and CDR2 FQNEAQ (reference sequence). Losses at the gene ends were 5 bases for V and 5 bases for J; bases not matched to a gene: 10.

This clonotype was detected only a few times. Here the CDR3 reads CASSFRPLGYEQYF. CDR3 in DNA: TGTGCCAGCAGCTTCCGGCCCCTGGGCTACGAGCAGTACTTC. The chain uses TRBV11-1 and TRBJ2-7; no clear D gene. This CDR3 is built from 14 residues. Germline lookup yields CDR1 SGHAT and CDR2 FQDESV (reference sequence). Deletions cut 3 bases from V and 3 bases from J, with 12 bases between.

The sample holds a few counts of this clonotype. The chain has TRBV3-1 and TRBJ1-6; no reliable D call. The germline V gene encodes CDR1 LGHDT and CDR2 YNNKEL (reference sequence). V lost 0 bases and J lost 5, with 8 bases in between. The CDR3 is made up of 15 amino acids. The CDR3 nucleotides read TGTGCCAGCAGCCAAGATACGCAAGATAATTCACCCCTCCACTTT. It translates to CASSQDTQDNSPLHF.